These T cell receptor beta chains were read from a single sample in a study of T cell responses to AZD1222 COVID-19 vaccine. TCRdb's table, derived via immunoSEQ multiplex PCR, lists solely in-frame clones and lacks some. The table shows under 200,000 clones, with approximately 91% occurring only once. The material was peripheral blood, obtained on day 0 of AZD1222 vaccination. The receptor set was obtained from an adult in good health. The CDR3 runs from the conserved cysteine through the conserved F or W. The order of the fields is V gene, CDR3 length, clone size, J gene, D gene, CDR3 DNA, CDR3 protein. D genes are given only for firm matches. Clone size is shown for a subset of rows, as once, few, many or a class of expanded clone.

V: TRBV5-5; length: 16; size: NA; J: TRBJ1-5; D: NA; DNA: TGTGCCAGCAGCTTGGCCTTCTCCCAGAGCAATCAGCCCCAGCATTTT; CDR3: CASSLAFSQSNQPQHF
V: TRBV7-8; length: 14; size: NA; J: TRBJ2-2; D: NA; DNA: TGTGCCAGCAGCTTAGGATTAGTTTCCGGGGAGCTGTTTTTT; CDR3: CASSLGLVSGELFF
V: TRBV5-1; length: 14; size: NA; J: TRBJ1-1; D: NA; DNA: TGCGCCAGCAGTGGTTCTGGGCAGGGGACTGAAGCTTTCTTT; CDR3: CASSGSGQGTEAFF
V: TRBV12-3/TRBV12-4; length: 13; size: NA; J: TRBJ2-7; D: NA; DNA: TGTGCCAGCAGTTTGGGACCCCTGCGGGAGCAGTACTTC; CDR3: CASSLGPLREQYF
V: TRBV7-9; length: 12; size: NA; J: TRBJ2-7; D: NA; DNA: TGTGCCAGCAGCTTAGACCTATACGAGCAGTACTTC; CDR3: CASSLDLYEQYF
V: TRBV6-5; length: 12; size: NA; J: TRBJ2-2; D: TRBD2; DNA: TGTGCCATCTCGGGGGGGCTCGGGGAGCTGTTTTTT; CDR3: CAISGGLGELFF
V: TRBV6-2/TRBV6-3; length: 19; size: NA; J: TRBJ2-1; D: NA; DNA: TGTGCCAGCAGTTACGTTTTTTGGGGGACGGGGGGCGCGGAGAATGAGCAGTTCTTC; CDR3: CASSYVFWGTGGAENEQFF
V: TRBV7-9; length: 13; size: once; J: TRBJ1-2; D: NA; DNA: TGTGCCAGCAGCTTCAGGTCAGGAGATGGCTACACCTTC; CDR3: CASSFRSGDGYTF
V: TRBV28; length: 16; size: NA; J: TRBJ2-7; D: NA; DNA: TGTGCCAGCAGTTCCCGCCATGAGAGGGCGGGCTACGAGCAGTACTTC; CDR3: CASSSRHERAGYEQYF
V: TRBV4-1; length: 14; size: NA; J: TRBJ2-7; D: NA; DNA: TGCGCCAGCAGCCAAGATTGGACTCTCTACGAGCAGTACTTC; CDR3: CASSQDWTLYEQYF
V: TRBV6-5; length: 15; size: NA; J: TRBJ1-1; D: NA; DNA: TGTGCCAGCAGCCGCCCGCAGCTGGGAGGCACTGAAGCTTTCTTT; CDR3: CASSRPQLGGTEAFF
V: TRBV28; length: 15; size: NA; J: TRBJ2-7; D: TRBD1; DNA: TGTGCCAGCAGACCCCTTGGACAGGGGGCCTACGAGCAGTACTTC; CDR3: CASRPLGQGAYEQYF
V: TRBV28; length: 20; size: NA; J: TRBJ2-3; D: TRBD2; DNA: TGTGCCAGCAGTTCAATACGACTAGCGGGAGGTCCCTCTAGCACAGATACGCAGTATTTT; CDR3: CASSSIRLAGGPSSTDTQYF
V: TRBV19; length: 13; size: few; J: TRBJ2-3; D: TRBD2; DNA: TGTGCCAGTAGGACTAGCGGGACAGATACGCAGTATTTT; CDR3: CASRTSGTDTQYF
V: TRBV6-5; length: 15; size: NA; J: TRBJ1-1; D: NA; DNA: TGTGCCAGCGTGGGGTATGGGGTTCTCGGCACTGAAGCTTTCTTT; CDR3: CASVGYGVLGTEAFF
V: TRBV29-1; length: 11; size: NA; J: TRBJ1-1; D: NA; DNA: TGCAGCGTTGAGGGGACTTTTGAAGCTTTCTTT; CDR3: CSVEGTFEAFF
V: TRBV2; length: 16; size: NA; J: TRBJ1-4; D: NA; DNA: TGTGCCAGCAGTGAAAGGATGGGTTTAGTTAGTGAAAAACTGTTTTTT; CDR3: CASSERMGLVSEKLFF
V: TRBV7-8; length: 14; size: NA; J: TRBJ1-1; D: NA; DNA: TGTGCCAGCAGGGTTAACTCAGGGCGGAGTGAAGCTTTCTTT; CDR3: CASRVNSGRSEAFF
V: TRBV28; length: 14; size: NA; J: TRBJ2-1; D: NA; DNA: TGTGCCAGCAGTTTTCCCGGGACTCTCAATGAGCAGTTCTTC; CDR3: CASSFPGTLNEQFF
V: TRBV19; length: 16; size: NA; J: TRBJ2-7; D: TRBD2; DNA: TGTGCCAGTAGTTCTCGACTAGCGGGAGAACCCTACGAGCAGTACTTC; CDR3: CASSSRLAGEPYEQYF
V: TRBV6-5; length: 14; size: NA; J: TRBJ2-7; D: NA; DNA: TGTGCCAGCAGGACAGCCCATCGGTCCTACGAGCAGTACTTC; CDR3: CASRTAHRSYEQYF
V: TRBV11-3; length: 14; size: NA; J: TRBJ2-7; D: NA; DNA: TGTGCCAGCAGCTTAGGCAGGGGTAGCTACGAGCAGTACTTC; CDR3: CASSLGRGSYEQYF
V: TRBV9; length: 17; size: NA; J: TRBJ1-4; D: TRBD1; DNA: TGTGCCAGCAGCGCGGGACAGGGGGCCGGGATCGGCGAAAAACTGTTTTTT; CDR3: CASSAGQGAGIGEKLFF
V: TRBV5-1; length: 13; size: NA; J: TRBJ2-7; D: NA; DNA: TGCGCCAGCAGCTTGGAGGGCCTCTACGAGCAGTACTTC; CDR3: CASSLEGLYEQYF
V: TRBV2; length: 13; size: once; J: TRBJ1-5; D: TRBD1; DNA: TGTGCCAGCAGTGATCAGGGGGGTCAGCCCCAGCATTTT; CDR3: CASSDQGGQPQHF
V: TRBV6-2/TRBV6-3; length: 14; size: NA; J: TRBJ1-5; D: NA; DNA: TGTGCCAGCAGTTACTCGGACGGTTCCTCGCCCCAGCATTTT; CDR3: CASSYSDGSSPQHF
V: TRBV10-3; length: 13; size: NA; J: TRBJ1-5; D: NA; DNA: TGTGCCGCCGGGGGTCAGCAAAATCAGCCCCAGCATTTT; CDR3: CAAGGQQNQPQHF
V: TRBV7-3; length: 17; size: NA; J: TRBJ2-6; D: NA; DNA: TGTGCCAGCAGCTTAACGGGGCGAACCTCTGGGGCCAACGTCCTGACTTTC; CDR3: CASSLTGRTSGANVLTF
V: TRBV28; length: 15; size: NA; J: TRBJ2-7; D: NA; DNA: TGTGCCAGCAGTTCCCCAAGTGCAGGCTCCTACGAGCAGTACTTC; CDR3: CASSSPSAGSYEQYF
V: TRBV27; length: 16; size: NA; J: TRBJ1-2; D: TRBD1; DNA: TGTGCCAGCAGTTTATCGTCGGAGGGGGCGGGCTATGGCTACACCTTC; CDR3: CASSLSSEGAGYGYTF
V: TRBV6-2/TRBV6-3; length: 18; size: once; J: TRBJ1-1; D: NA; DNA: TGTGCCAGCAGTTACCAGTCCGGTATCTCTCATCCGAACACTGAAGCTTTCTTT; CDR3: CASSYQSGISHPNTEAFF
V: TRBV5-8; length: 14; size: NA; J: TRBJ2-7; D: NA; DNA: TGTGCCAGCAGCTTGACAGGGAGAAACTACGAGCAGTACTTC; CDR3: CASSLTGRNYEQYF
V: TRBV18; length: 16; size: NA; J: TRBJ2-2; D: NA; DNA: TGTGCCAGCTCACCAAAGTCGCAGGGGAACACCGGGGAGCTGTTTTTT; CDR3: CASSPKSQGNTGELFF
V: TRBV10-2; length: 12; size: NA; J: TRBJ2-7; D: NA; DNA: TGCGCCAGCGGGGGGGCGGGCTACGAGCAGTACTTC; CDR3: CASGGAGYEQYF
V: TRBV6-5; length: 14; size: NA; J: TRBJ1-1; D: TRBD1; DNA: TGTGCCAGCAGAGGGACAGGGTCAAACACTGAAGCTTTCTTT; CDR3: CASRGTGSNTEAFF
V: TRBV11-2; length: 15; size: NA; J: TRBJ2-7; D: NA; DNA: TGTGCCAGCAGCCAGAATCCGGGATCCGGCGACGAGCAGTACTTC; CDR3: CASSQNPGSGDEQYF
V: TRBV19; length: 14; size: once; J: TRBJ2-7; D: TRBD2; DNA: TGTGCCAGTAGTGTCCTTAGCGGGGTTGACGAGCAGTACTTC; CDR3: CASSVLSGVDEQYF
V: TRBV6-5; length: 14; size: once; J: TRBJ1-2; D: NA; DNA: TGTGCCAGCAGTTACGGAAGACCTCCACGGATCTACACCTTC; CDR3: CASSYGRPPRIYTF
V: TRBV6-1; length: 15; size: NA; J: TRBJ1-5; D: NA; DNA: TGTGCCAGCAGTGAAAGGGGAGCGGCCAATCAGCCCCAGCATTTT; CDR3: CASSERGAANQPQHF
V: TRBV27; length: 12; size: NA; J: TRBJ1-6; D: TRBD1; DNA: TGTGCCAGCGGGACAGCTAATTCACCCCTCCACTTT; CDR3: CASGTANSPLHF
V: TRBV21-1; length: 15; size: NA; J: TRBJ2-5; D: NA; DNA: TGTGCCAGCAGCAAGAGCGGAGAGTCACAAGAGACCCAGTACTTC; CDR3: CASSKSGESQETQYF
V: TRBV18; length: 14; size: NA; J: TRBJ2-1; D: NA; DNA: TGTGCCAGCAGTAATAGCGGACAGGCCAATGAGCAGTTCTTC; CDR3: CASSNSGQANEQFF
V: TRBV7-3; length: 16; size: NA; J: TRBJ2-1; D: TRBD2; DNA: TGTGCCAGCAGCTTAAACCTAGCGGGGGCCTACAATGAGCAGTTCTTC; CDR3: CASSLNLAGAYNEQFF
V: TRBV5-1; length: 15; size: NA; J: TRBJ1-2; D: NA; DNA: TGCGCCAGCAGCTTGGTAGCAGGATCTTTAGACGGCTACACCTTC; CDR3: CASSLVAGSLDGYTF
V: TRBV5-1; length: 16; size: few; J: TRBJ1-5; D: TRBD1; DNA: TGCGCCAGCAGCCCCGGTCCGGGACAGGGCAATCAGCCCCAGCATTTT; CDR3: CASSPGPGQGNQPQHF
V: TRBV9; length: 15; size: NA; J: TRBJ2-3; D: NA; DNA: TGTGCCAGCAGCGGATCAGCAGACCTCACAGATACGCAGTATTTT; CDR3: CASSGSADLTDTQYF
V: TRBV13; length: 15; size: NA; J: TRBJ1-2; D: NA; DNA: TGTGCCAGCGGACCCGCTGGGGACAACAACAATGGCTACACCTTC; CDR3: CASGPAGDNNNGYTF
V: TRBV7-9; length: 15; size: NA; J: TRBJ2-5; D: NA; DNA: TGTGCCAGCAGCTTAAGGTCGGCAGACCAAGAGACCCAGTACTTC; CDR3: CASSLRSADQETQYF
V: TRBV19; length: 14; size: NA; J: TRBJ2-2; D: TRBD1; DNA: TGTGCCGGGGGACAGGGTACGGGCACCGGGGAGCTGTTTTTT; CDR3: CAGGQGTGTGELFF
V: TRBV19; length: 18; size: NA; J: TRBJ1-2; D: TRBD1; DNA: TGTGCCAGTATTACCCCTCCCCCAGGGGGCGTTGGGGCAGCAGGCTACACCTTC; CDR3: CASITPPPGGVGAAGYTF
V: TRBV7-2; length: 16; size: NA; J: TRBJ2-1; D: NA; DNA: TGTGCCAGCAGCTTAACGTACTGGGGGACCTACAATGAGCAGTTCTTC; CDR3: CASSLTYWGTYNEQFF
V: TRBV29-1; length: 16; size: NA; J: TRBJ2-1; D: TRBD2; DNA: TGCAGCGTTGAGGGCGGACTAGCGGGAGTGTTGGGTGAGCAGTTCTTC; CDR3: CSVEGGLAGVLGEQFF
V: TRBV6-5; length: 15; size: NA; J: TRBJ1-5; D: TRBD1; DNA: TGTGCCAGCAGCCCCGGGACAGGGGGCAATCAGCCCCAGCATTTT; CDR3: CASSPGTGGNQPQHF
V: TRBV6-1; length: 15; size: NA; J: TRBJ1-6; D: NA; DNA: TGTGCCAGCAGTGAAGAGGGGGGTAGGGATTCACCCCTCCACTTT; CDR3: CASSEEGGRDSPLHF